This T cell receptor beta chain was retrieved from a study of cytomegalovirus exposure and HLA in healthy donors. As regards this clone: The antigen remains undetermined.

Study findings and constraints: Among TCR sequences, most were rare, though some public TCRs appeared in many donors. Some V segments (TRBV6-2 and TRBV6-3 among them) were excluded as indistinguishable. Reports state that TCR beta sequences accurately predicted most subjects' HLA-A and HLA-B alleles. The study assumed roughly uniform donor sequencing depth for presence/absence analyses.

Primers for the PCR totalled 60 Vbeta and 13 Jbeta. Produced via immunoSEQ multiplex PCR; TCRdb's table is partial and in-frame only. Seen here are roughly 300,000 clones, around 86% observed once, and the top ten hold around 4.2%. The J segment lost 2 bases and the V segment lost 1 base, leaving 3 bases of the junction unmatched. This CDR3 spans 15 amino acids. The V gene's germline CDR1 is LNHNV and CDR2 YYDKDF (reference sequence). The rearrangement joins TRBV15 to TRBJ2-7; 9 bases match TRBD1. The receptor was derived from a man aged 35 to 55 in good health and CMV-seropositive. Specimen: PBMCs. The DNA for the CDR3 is TGTGCCACCAGCAGAGCCGGGACAGGGACCTACGAGCAGTACTTC. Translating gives CATSRAGTGTYEQYF. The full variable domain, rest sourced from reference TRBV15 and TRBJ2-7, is DAMVIQNPRYQVTQFGKPVTLSCSQTLNHNVMYWYQQKSSQAPKLLFHYYDKDFNNEADTPDNFQSRRPNTSFCFLDIRSPGLGDTAMYLCATSRAGTGTYEQYFGPGTRLTVT.